This T cell receptor (beta chain) was observed in a study of shared clonotypes between healthy human individuals. TCRdb's table, derived via immunoSEQ multiplex PCR, lists solely in-frame clones and lacks some. This sample has 170,000 or so clones, with 65% to 80% found just once. Trimming removed 0 bases at V and 0 bases at J, with 12 bases between. This CDR3 contains 17 residues. Germline V CDR1 and CDR2: LNHNV, YYDKDF (reference sequence). This TCR was recovered from a man aged 30-40 years in good health. The chain recombines TRBV15 with TRBJ2-1; D is unresolved. The specimen sequenced was memory CD4+ T cells sorted from blood. This sample's subset: CD45RA-negative fraction. The CDR3 here is CATSRDRARSSYNEQFF. Written as DNA, the CDR3 is TGTGCCACCAGCAGAGATCGTGCGCGAAGCTCCTACAATGAGCAGTTCTTC.